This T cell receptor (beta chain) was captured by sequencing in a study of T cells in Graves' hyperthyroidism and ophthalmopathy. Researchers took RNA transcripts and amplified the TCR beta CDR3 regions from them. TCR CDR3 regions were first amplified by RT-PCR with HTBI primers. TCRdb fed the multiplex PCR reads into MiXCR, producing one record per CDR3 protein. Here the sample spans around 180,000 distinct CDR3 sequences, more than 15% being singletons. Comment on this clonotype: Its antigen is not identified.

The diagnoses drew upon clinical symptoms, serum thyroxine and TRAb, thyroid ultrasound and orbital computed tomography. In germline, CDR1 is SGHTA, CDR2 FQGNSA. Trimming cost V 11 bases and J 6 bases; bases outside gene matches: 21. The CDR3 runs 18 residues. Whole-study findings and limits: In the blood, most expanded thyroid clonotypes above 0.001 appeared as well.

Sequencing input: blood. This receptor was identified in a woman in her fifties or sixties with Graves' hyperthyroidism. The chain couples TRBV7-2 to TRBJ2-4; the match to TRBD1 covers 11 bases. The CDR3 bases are TGTGCCGGCATTCCCCTAAGGACAGGGGGCGCGGAACCAAACATTCAGTACTTC. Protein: CAGIPLRTGGAEPNIQYF.